One sample yielded the 3 T cell receptor beta chains listed below, sequenced in a study of T cells in Graves' hyperthyroidism and ophthalmopathy (dated by TCRdb to about 2019). The library was produced with multiplex PCR. Instrument used: Illumina HiSeq 2000. Amplification of TCR beta CDR3 regions was carried out from RNA transcripts. A first-round RT-PCR of the TCR CDR3 used the HTBI primer set with the Qiagen OneStep RT-PCR kit. TCRdb ran its own pipeline on the public reads, namely fastp trimming at Q25 and MiXCR clone calling, and kept in-frame beta chains. Every distinct CDR3 protein forms one entry, paired with its most common genes and DNA. The sample contains under 350,000 distinct CDR3 sequences, roughly an eighth of them found a single time. Clones ranked in the top ten supply approximately 35% of the sample. The sequenced sample consisted of blood. The receptors were sampled from a woman aged 40 to 50 with Graves' ophthalmopathy.

This chain joins TRBV5-4 and TRBJ1-2; D might be TRBD1 (5 bases). The germline V and J ends were trimmed by 4 bases and 3 bases, with 13 bases remaining between them. CDR3 length equals 14 residues. Germline assignment: CDR1 SGHNT and CDR2 YYREEE (reference sequence). CDR3 sequence (DNA): TGTGCCAGCAGCCCGGGACTGGAGGACTATGGCTACACCTTC. Amino acid sequence: CASSPGLEDYGYTF.

This clonotype was recorded many times. Its ends do not fully match the called genes, so a read error is possible. The chain carries TRBV5-1 and TRBJ2-5; D remains unclear. The V gene's germline CDR1 is SGHRS and CDR2 YFSETQ. CDR3 length equals 11 residues. CDR3 sequence (DNA): TGTGCCAGCAGTTTAGAAGAGACCCAGTACTTC. Residues: CASSLEETQYF.

V gene TRBV6-1 combines with J gene TRBJ2-7; 16 bases fit TRBD2. Germline CDR1 is MNHNS and CDR2 is SASEGT. With 6 bases clipped from V and 5 bases from J, the junction kept 7 bases outside the gene matches. CDR3 length equals 16 residues. CDR3 loop: CASRGLAGGYWDEQYF. The CDR3 coding sequence is TGTGCCAGCAGGGGACTAGCGGGAGGGTACTGGGACGAGCAGTACTTC.